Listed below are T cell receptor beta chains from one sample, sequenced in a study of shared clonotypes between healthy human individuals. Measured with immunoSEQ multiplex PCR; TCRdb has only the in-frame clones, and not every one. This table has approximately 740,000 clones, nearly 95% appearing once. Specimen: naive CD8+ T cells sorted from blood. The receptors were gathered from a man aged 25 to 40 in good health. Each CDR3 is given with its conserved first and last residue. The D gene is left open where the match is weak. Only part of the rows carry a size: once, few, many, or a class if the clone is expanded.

CDR3: CASSLGVGDYEQYF
size: .
D: .
J: TRBJ2-7
V: TRBV13

CDR3: CASLAGEINQPQHF
size: few
D: .
J: TRBJ1-5
V: TRBV6-6

CDR3: CASSQYQGSDNEQFF
size: .
D: .
J: TRBJ2-1
V: TRBV4-3

CDR3: CSVGGLAGGQSSYNEQFF
size: .
D: TRBD2
J: TRBJ2-1
V: TRBV29-1

CDR3: CASSTVTPAEQFF
size: once
D: .
J: TRBJ2-1
V: TRBV19

CDR3: CASGGLYEQYF
size: .
D: .
J: TRBJ2-7
V: TRBV28

CDR3: CASSWTGGNTEAFF
size: .
D: TRBD1
J: TRBJ1-1
V: TRBV5-1

CDR3: CASSPGQLYSNQPQHF
size: once
D: .
J: TRBJ1-5
V: TRBV7-8

CDR3: CASSSDLQGRYEQYF
size: .
D: .
J: TRBJ2-7
V: TRBV7-8

CDR3: CASSLGEGAGETQYF
size: .
D: TRBD1
J: TRBJ2-5
V: TRBV5-8

CDR3: CASSEGLPSSYNEQFF
size: .
D: .
J: TRBJ2-1
V: TRBV9

CDR3: CASSYDRSGAPTNEKLFF
size: .
D: .
J: TRBJ1-4
V: TRBV28

CDR3: CASSRTGTSLDEQYF
size: .
D: TRBD2
J: TRBJ2-7
V: TRBV13

CDR3: CASSLEADRGFYGYTF
size: .
D: TRBD1
J: TRBJ1-2
V: TRBV7-9

CDR3: CASSWDRGRTEQFF
size: .
D: TRBD1
J: TRBJ2-1
V: TRBV28

CDR3: CASSSIGISGNTIYF
size: .
D: .
J: TRBJ1-3
V: TRBV27

CDR3: CASSEQVSGEREQYF
size: many
D: .
J: TRBJ2-7
V: TRBV6-1

CDR3: CSVNTRGRYGYTF
size: .
D: .
J: TRBJ1-2
V: TRBV29-1

CDR3: CASSQEVGNPDWGGYTF
size: .
D: .
J: TRBJ1-2
V: TRBV4-3

CDR3: CASSLVPSERYNEQFF
size: .
D: .
J: TRBJ2-1
V: TRBV7-9

CDR3: CASSSSVYTEAFF
size: few
D: .
J: TRBJ1-1
V: TRBV27

CDR3: CASSLGLAKTYEQYF
size: .
D: TRBD2
J: TRBJ2-7
V: TRBV5-8

CDR3: CASTRARNTEAFF
size: .
D: .
J: TRBJ1-1
V: TRBV28

CDR3: CASSQVLAGGSYEQYF
size: .
D: TRBD2
J: TRBJ2-7
V: TRBV4-1

CDR3: CASSLVGTGVEQYF
size: .
D: TRBD1
J: TRBJ2-7
V: TRBV11-2

CDR3: CASSESGGNEQFF
size: .
D: .
J: TRBJ2-1
V: TRBV10-2

CDR3: CASSVGRAGAYEQYF
size: .
D: .
J: TRBJ2-7
V: TRBV9

CDR3: CASSQGEAGTQYF
size: .
D: .
J: TRBJ2-3
V: TRBV7-2

CDR3: CASSLSSGWPQHF
size: few
D: .
J: TRBJ1-5
V: TRBV28

CDR3: CATSFGALDTQYF
size: .
D: .
J: TRBJ2-3
V: TRBV15

CDR3: CASREDGTDTQYF
size: .
D: .
J: TRBJ2-3
V: TRBV6-1

CDR3: CASSICETDLCEQYF
size: .
D: .
J: TRBJ2-7
V: TRBV19

CDR3: CASSPEGPGTGVEYF
size: once
D: TRBD1
J: TRBJ2-3
V: TRBV11-2

CDR3: CASSQVNNQPQHF
size: .
D: .
J: TRBJ1-5
V: TRBV4-1

CDR3: CASSPGVGQPQHF
size: .
D: .
J: TRBJ1-5
V: TRBV4-3

CDR3: CASTLTQGNEKLFF
size: .
D: .
J: TRBJ1-4
V: TRBV27

CDR3: CASSLLAGLSTDTQYF
size: .
D: TRBD2
J: TRBJ2-3
V: TRBV27

CDR3: CASSLSGTGFSETQYF
size: .
D: TRBD1
J: TRBJ2-5
V: TRBV28

CDR3: CAWSVTGASTDTQYF
size: .
D: .
J: TRBJ2-3
V: TRBV30

CDR3: CATSRAGYEQYF
size: .
D: .
J: TRBJ2-7
V: TRBV15

CDR3: CASKSGTSNTGELFF
size: .
D: .
J: TRBJ2-2
V: TRBV11-3

CDR3: CSVEDPDRDYEQYF
size: .
D: TRBD1
J: TRBJ2-7
V: TRBV29-1

CDR3: CASSTGQGFSYEQYF
size: once
D: TRBD1
J: TRBJ2-7
V: TRBV5-1

CDR3: CASSSREVSSYEQYF
size: .
D: .
J: TRBJ2-7
V: TRBV5-1

CDR3: CATSRDKWTGPYEQYF
size: .
D: TRBD1
J: TRBJ2-7
V: TRBV15

CDR3: CASTGGYNEQFF
size: .
D: TRBD2
J: TRBJ2-1
V: TRBV27

CDR3: CSVADDPPGQYF
size: .
D: .
J: TRBJ2-7
V: TRBV29-1